The 17 T cell receptor beta chains reported below all come from one sample, sequenced in a study of T cell repertoires in cytomegalovirus infection. MiXCR, applied by TCRdb to the reads, yields one record per CDR3 protein. The sample has approximately 250,000 distinct CDR3 sequences; over 20% are singletons. Sequenced sample: CD8+ T cells from PBMCs. The receptors come from a human donor in good health (CMV status not recorded). Some clones in this sample may be carry-over from other donors' samples.

This clonotype was counted ten times or more. At one end, the junction sequence differs from germline, possibly due to a read error. CDR3 nucleotide sequence: TGTGCCAGCAGCTTAGGTGGGATCACAGATACGCAGTATTTT. Translating gives CASSLGGITDTQYF. The V gene is TRBV12-3 or TRBV12-4, the J gene TRBJ2-3; no clear D gene. The CDR3 sequence is 14 residues long.

This clonotype came up many times. This chain links TRBV28 with TRBJ2-7; D might be TRBD2 (6 bases). With 1 base removed from V and 3 bases from J, the gap between germline ends came to 10 bases. The length of the CDR3 is 14 residues. CDR1 is MDHEN and CDR2 is SYDVKM in the germline V gene. CDR3 loop: CASSLSGRVYEQYF. The CDR3 DNA follows: TGTGCCAGCAGTTTATCCGGGAGAGTCTACGAGCAGTACTTC.

This clonotype was seen a few times. The J gene is TRBJ2-1, the V gene TRBV19; D is perhaps TRBD1 (7 bases). V was clipped by 2 bases and J by 8 bases, with 16 bases between them. The CDR3 contains 15 residues. The germline V gene encodes CDR1 LNHDA and CDR2 SQIVND (reference sequence). CDR3 region: CASSIRQGGQDEQFF. The CDR3 nucleotides read TGTGCCAGTAGTATAAGGCAGGGGGGTCAAGATGAGCAGTTCTTC.

This clonotype was observed a few times. The rearrangement links TRBV6-6 to TRBJ2-1; D is unresolved. The ends were cut back, 4 bases at V and 6 bases at J, with 10 bases in the middle. The CDR3 runs to 13 residues. The germline CDR1 and CDR2 sequences are MNHNY and SVGAGI (reference sequence). CDR3 in DNA: TGTGCCAGCAGTTTGGGTGTGCGCAATGAGCAGTTCTTC. Amino acids: CASSLGVRNEQFF.

The table lists this clonotype with a few counts. The CDR3 sequence: CASSSFAGYDSPLHF. The CDR3 nucleotides are TGTGCCAGCAGCTCCTTCGCCGGGTACGATTCACCCCTCCACTTT. The chain is built from TRBV5-6 and TRBJ1-6, with D hard to call. Trimming left V 3 bases short and J 8 bases short, with 15 bases between. CDR3 length equals 15 residues. Germline CDR1 and CDR2: SGHDT and YYEEEE. The full variable domain, with the rest looked up from reference TRBV5-6 and TRBJ1-6, is DAGVTQSPTHLIKTRGQQVTLRCSPKSGHDTVSWYQQALGQGPQFIFQYYEEEERQRGNFPDRFSGHQFPNYSSELNVNALLLGDSALYLCASSSFAGYDSPLHFGNGTRLTVT.

This clonotype was seen more than once but under ten times. J is TRBJ2-5 and V is TRBV19, with unresolved D. Germline values: CDR1 LNHDA, CDR2 SQIVND (reference sequence). The CDR3 is made up of 8 amino acids. The V and J ends lost 6 bases and 9 bases respectively, with 2 bases between them. As DNA, the CDR3 is TGTGCCAGTAGGGCCCAGTACTTC. Translating it yields CASRAQYF.

This clonotype was seen repeatedly, ten times or more. This rearrangement joins TRBV5-1 to TRBJ2-5; maybe TRBD1 (5 bases). V was pared by 4 bases and J by 10 bases, with 17 bases between. The CDR3 contains 13 residues. Looked up from germline, CDR1 is SGHRS and CDR2 is YFSETQ. The CDR3 spells CASSVDTASDQYF. DNA of the CDR3: TGCGCCAGCAGCGTGGACACGGCGTCGGACCAGTACTTC.

The chain joins TRBV2 to TRBJ1-5; 7 nucleotides line up with TRBD1. CDR3 size: 15 residues. The J segment lost 5 bases and the V segment lost 2 bases, leaving 6 bases of the junction unmatched. Germline V gene lookup returns CDR1 SNHLY and CDR2 FYNNEI. The CDR3 coding sequence is TGTGCCAGCAGTGAACAGGGACAGCCCTATCAGCCCCAGCATTTT. Translation: CASSEQGQPYQPQHF. Based on the CDR3 plus reference TRBV2 and TRBJ1-5, the full variable domain is EPEVTQTPSHQVTQMGQEVILRCVPISNHLYFYWYRQILGQKVEFLVSFYNNEISEKSEIFDDQFSVERPDGSNFTLKIRSTKLEDSAMYFCASSEQGQPYQPQHFGDGTRLSIL.

This clonotype was recorded a few times. V gene TRBV24-1 combines with J gene TRBJ1-5; 9 bases map to TRBD1. The length of the CDR3 is 17 residues. The germline V gene has CDR1 KGHDR and CDR2 SFDVKD. V gave up 2 bases and J gave up 5 bases; unmatched junction bases: 9. The CDR3 coding sequence is TGTGCCACCAGTGATTCCCTAACGGGACAGGGATATCAGCCCCAGCATTTT. This gives the protein CATSDSLTGQGYQPQHF.

This clonotype was counted between two and nine times. V gene TRBV20-1 combines with J gene TRBJ1-2; D may be TRBD1 (6 bases). The V and J ends lost 4 bases and 1 base respectively, with 10 bases between them. The CDR3 has 13 amino acids. Germline V gene sequence: CDR1 DFQATT, CDR2 SNEGSKA (reference sequence). The CDR3 spells CSANRQDNYGYTF. In nucleotides, the CDR3 is TGCAGTGCTAATCGACAGGATAACTATGGCTACACCTTC.

This chain uses TRBV29-1 with TRBJ1-1; D possibly corresponds to TRBD1 (5 bases). Looked up from germline, CDR1 is SQVTM and CDR2 is ANQGSEA. Trimming removed 4 bases from V and 1 base from J, with 16 bases in between. The CDR3 is made up of 15 amino acids. DNA of the CDR3: TGCAGCGTTGGGCAGGGTGAATTGTGGAACACTGAAGCTTTCTTT. Protein product: CSVGQGELWNTEAFF.

This clonotype was observed many times. The V call is TRBV6-5, the J call TRBJ2-7; D is ambiguous. CDR1 and CDR2 from the germline V gene are MNHEY and SVGAGI. This CDR3 contains 13 residues. Trimming took 2 bases from V and 3 from J, leaving 8 bases between them. The CDR3 is CASSYKVSYEQYF. Written as DNA, the CDR3 is TGTGCCAGCAGTTACAAGGTCAGCTACGAGCAGTACTTC.

V is TRBV20-1 and J is TRBJ2-7; D unresolved. The CDR3 covers 12 residues. Trimming took 3 bases from V and 2 from J, leaving 8 bases between them. In germline, CDR1 is DFQATT, CDR2 SNEGSKA (reference sequence). The CDR3 loop is CSARLGTYEQYF. In DNA, the CDR3 is TGCAGTGCTAGGCTGGGGACCTACGAGCAGTACTTC.

Only a few counts were recorded for this clonotype. V gene TRBV7-9 combines with J gene TRBJ2-2, with D unresolved. V was trimmed by 6 bases and J by 3 bases, leaving 14 bases between them. The germline CDR1 and CDR2 sequences are SEHNR and FQNEAQ (reference sequence). CDR3 length: 15 amino acids. CDR3 residues: CASSVVSGYTGELFF. In nucleotides, the CDR3 is TGTGCCAGCAGTGTGGTATCCGGGTACACCGGGGAGCTGTTTTTT.

This clonotype was seen a handful of times. This chain connects TRBV12-3 or TRBV12-4 to TRBJ2-7; no clear D. Between the trimmed V and J ends, which lost 2 bases and 6 bases, there was a span of 11 bases. The CDR3 covers 13 residues. The CDR3 nucleotides read TGTGCCAGCAGTTTATCTCTCCTCCTCGAGCAGTACTTC. The encoded protein is CASSLSLLLEQYF.

This clonotype was seen a handful of times. The chain couples TRBV29-1 to TRBJ2-3; possible D gene TRBD1, 6 bases. Germline V gene lookup returns CDR1 SQVTM and CDR2 ANQGSEA. V shed 6 bases and J shed 1 base, with 11 bases lying between them. This CDR3 spans 13 amino acids. The chain's CDR3 is CSVSEGGTDTQYF. As DNA, the CDR3 is TGCAGCGTGTCCGAGGGGGGCACAGATACGCAGTATTTT.

The V call is TRBV14, the J call TRBJ2-3; D not certain. Trimming left V 0 bases short and J 5 bases short, with 9 bases between. The CDR3 is 14 amino acids. CDR1 and CDR2 (germline): SGHDN, FVKESK. In nucleotides, the CDR3 is TGTGCCAGCAGCCAAGAACGCTACCGAGATACGCAGTATTTT. It is translated as CASSQERYRDTQYF.